The next 12 T cell receptor beta chains were all read from a single sample in a study of Graves' ophthalmopathy and Graves' hyperthyroidism. The TCR beta CDR3 regions underwent amplification from RNA transcripts. First-round RT-PCR employed HTBI primers, with a second-round multiplex PCR after it. One entry per CDR3 protein results from TCRdb running MiXCR on the multiplex PCR reads. The table lists hundreds of thousands of distinct CDR3 sequences, approximately 40% of them singletons, with approximately 46% in the top ten. The sample consisted of peripheral blood. The source of these receptors is an adult man with Graves' ophthalmopathy.

The chain employs TRBV25-1 and TRBJ2-2, with D uncertain. The CDR3 totals 13 residues. V was shortened by 6 bases and J by 6 bases, with 11 bases between the two germline ends. From germline, CDR1 is MGHDK and CDR2 SYGVNS. The CDR3 loop is CASRTTRAGELFF. The CDR3 DNA is TGTGCCAGCAGAACGACTCGGGCCGGGGAGCTGTTTTTT.

The V call is TRBV25-1, the J call TRBJ1-2; 7 nucleotides line up with TRBD1. Germline values: CDR1 MGHDK, CDR2 SYGVNS. V shed 6 bases and J 10 bases; nucleotides not matched to a gene: 11. The CDR3 loop spans 13 amino acids. The CDR3 spells CASSGRGRRVYTF. As DNA, the CDR3 is TGTGCCAGCAGCGGAAGGGGGCGCCGAGTCTACACCTTC.

V and J are TRBV11-1 and TRBJ2-7, with 10 bases lining up with TRBD2. V gave up 5 bases and J gave up 2 bases; unmatched junction bases: 6. Looked up from germline, CDR1 is SGHAT and CDR2 is FQDESV (reference sequence). This CDR3 has 15 amino acids. CDR3 amino acids: CASSPGLAQTYEQYF. The CDR3 coding sequence is TGTGCCAGCAGCCCGGGACTAGCGCAAACCTACGAGCAGTACTTC.

This clonotype has just a few counts. The chain combines TRBV5-4 with TRBJ1-2, with D maybe TRBD1 (5 bases). Germline V gives CDR1 SGHNT, CDR2 YYREEE (reference sequence). This CDR3 is built from 14 residues. Trimming shortened V by 7 bases and J by 0 bases, and 13 bases separated the two germline ends. The CDR3 DNA reads TGTGCCAGCCGCGATGACAGCACTAACTATGGCTACACCTTC. Translated, it gives CASRDDSTNYGYTF.

The rearrangement links TRBV20-1 to TRBJ1-1, with D possibly TRBD1 on 5 matching bases. Looked up from germline, CDR1 is DFQATT and CDR2 is SNEGSKA (reference sequence). Trimming pared 0 bases from V and 2 bases from J, leaving 16 bases between. The CDR3 extends over 16 amino acids. The CDR3 coding sequence is TGCAGTGCTAGAGATCCTCGACAGCCAATTAACACTGAAGCTTTCTTT. Residues: CSARDPRQPINTEAFF.

This clonotype appeared a single time. The missing conserved phenylalanine or tryptophan at the end of this CDR3 makes a read error likely. No DNA is shown, since the ends of the CDR3 on it are uncertain; the CDR3 is the one TCRdb lists. This chain connects TRBV28 to TRBJ1-6. The V gene's germline CDR1 is MDHEN and CDR2 SYDVKM. From its first to its last residue, the CDR3 has 8 amino acids. The CDR3 loop is CASSLTNY.

Points on this clonotype: A read error may be the cause here, since a much bigger clone is one base away. No conserved phenylalanine or tryptophan ends this CDR3, so it is likely a read error. V and J are TRBV7-8 and TRBJ1-1; no definite D call. V was shortened by 3 bases and J by 11 bases, with 13 bases between the two germline ends. Germline V lookup: CDR1 SGHVS, CDR2 FQNEAQ. This CDR3 spans 12 amino acids. The CDR3 coding sequence is TGTGCCAGCAGCTTTCGTCTTTCATTTGCTTTCCTT. Amino acid sequence: CASSFRLSFAFL.

The CDR3 spells CSASDRALSYEQYF. The CDR3 region has the DNA TGCAGTGCTAGTGACAGGGCTCTCTCCTACGAGCAGTACTTC. The rearrangement links TRBV29-1 to TRBJ2-7; 7 bases align to TRBD1. Germline values: CDR1 SQVTM, CDR2 ANQGSEA. The CDR3 contains 14 residues.

This clonotype was seen at least ten times. V is TRBV10-3 and J is TRBJ2-5; D perhaps matches TRBD2 (6 bases). This CDR3 is built from 13 residues. The germline CDR1 and CDR2 sequences are ENHRY and SYGVKD. Trimming shortened V by 2 bases and J by 3 bases, and 7 bases separated the two germline ends. This CDR3 is CAISERREETQYF. CDR3 in DNA: TGTGCCATCAGTGAGAGGAGGGAAGAGACCCAGTACTTC.

This clonotype was detected ten times or more. The CDR3 is CASSQAGYQETQYF. The CDR3 region has the DNA TGTGCCAGCAGCCAAGCGGGGTACCAAGAGACCCAGTACTTC. This chain connects TRBV7-9 to TRBJ2-5; the match to TRBD2 covers 7 bases. The V segment lost 5 bases and the J segment 0 bases; nucleotides outside the gene matches: 3. Germline CDR1 and CDR2: SEHNR and FQNEAQ (reference sequence). There are 14 residues in the CDR3.

This clonotype showed up just once. The junction departs from the called germline gene at one end, perhaps through a read error. The chain links TRBV2 to TRBJ2-7, with D perhaps matching TRBD1 (6 bases). Germline-derived CDR1 and CDR2 are SNHLY and FYNNEI. The CDR3 spans 14 residues. The CDR3 DNA follows: TGTGTCAGCAGCCCGAGACAGGCTGGATACGGGCAGTACTTC. This encodes CVSSPRQAGYGQYF.

This clonotype has a handful of counts. The chain has TRBV2 and TRBJ2-7, with D possibly called TRBD1 or TRBD2 (5 bases each). V was pared by 7 bases and J by 12 bases, with 19 bases between. Germline V gives CDR1 SNHLY, CDR2 FYNNEI. The CDR3 runs to 12 residues. In DNA form, the CDR3 reads TGTGCCAGCACAACTGGTCCGGGACGCTCGTACTTC. It yields the protein CASTTGPGRSYF.